This T cell receptor (beta chain) was found in a study of cytomegalovirus exposure and HLA in healthy donors. Overall study context: Early on, a data release was issued that held 80 million or so unique TCRs from HLA-typed donors. Broader study findings: A missense variant in DCLRE1C was later tied to TCR beta V- and J-gene trimming. There were some V segments, including TRBV6-2 and TRBV6-3, excluded as indistinguishable. In a later analysis, a genetic analysis reported fewer productive-TCR N-insertions in an Asian-associated ancestry cluster than the cohort average.

Only one count was recorded for this clone. Its antigen is as yet unknown. Per germline, CDR1 KGHSH and CDR2 LQKENI. The germline V and J ends were trimmed by 3 bases and 1 base, with 11 bases remaining between them. The CDR3 covers 15 residues. Use of 60 Vbeta and 13 Jbeta primers characterized the PCR. Produced via immunoSEQ multiplex PCR; TCRdb's table is partial and in-frame only. The data contain some 140,000 clones, 80% of them singletons. The sequenced material came from PBMCs. The chain carries TRBV18 and TRBJ2-3; possibly TRBD2 for D (5 bases). This receptor was identified in a woman in her thirties or forties in good health and CMV-seropositive. The CDR3 DNA is TGTGCCAGCTCACCTAGGGCGGGCGGCACAGATACGCAGTATTTT. Translation: CASSPRAGGTDTQYF.